This T cell receptor (beta chain) was identified in a study of blood T cells in healthy people across ages. Study in general: Template switching retrieved approximately one barcoded beta molecule for each two T cells. General study findings and limits: Comparison with aged donors showed that long-lived donors had more naive CD4+ cells and higher diversity. Strongly correlated with naive T cell percentage was TCR beta diversity. PBMCs were not sorted, which prevented a conclusive comparison of naive versus antigen-experienced cells.

Primers used in a second PCR of about 7 to 12 cycles were a sample-barcoded 5' primer and a J-beta primer mix. MiXCR was run by TCRdb on the 5' RACE reads, yielding one entry per CDR3 protein. The profile shows approximately 830,000 distinct CDR3 sequences, about 59% of them singletons. The germline V gene has CDR1 MNHEY and CDR2 SMNVEV (reference sequence). V dropped 0 bases and J dropped 2; count of bases not matched to a gene: 8. The CDR3 covers 17 residues. In regard to this clonotype: As yet, its antigen is unknown.

The V gene is TRBV27, the J gene TRBJ2-7, with 9 bases matching TRBD2. This TCR was sampled from a man aged 30 to 39 in good health. Input material: blood. The CDR3 sequence is CASSLSAPQRGAYEQYF. The CDR3 region has the DNA TGTGCCAGCAGTTTATCCGCGCCCCAGCGGGGGGCCTACGAGCAGTACTTC.